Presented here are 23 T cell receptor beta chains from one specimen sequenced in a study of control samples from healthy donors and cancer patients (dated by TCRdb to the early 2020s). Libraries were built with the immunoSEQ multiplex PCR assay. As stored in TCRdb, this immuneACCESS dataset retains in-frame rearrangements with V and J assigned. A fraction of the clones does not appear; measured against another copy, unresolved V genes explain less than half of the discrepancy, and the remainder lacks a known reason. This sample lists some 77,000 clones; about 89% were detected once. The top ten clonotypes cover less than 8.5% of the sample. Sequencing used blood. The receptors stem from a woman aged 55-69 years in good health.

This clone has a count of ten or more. As DNA, the CDR3 is TGTGCCAGCAGACGGACTCCCACCCCCTACGAGCAGTACTTC. Encoded protein: CASRRTPTPYEQYF. The chain has TRBV28 and TRBJ2-7; TRBD2 might be the D (5 bases). V was cut by 6 bases and J by 2 bases, with 14 bases left in between. From germline, CDR1 is MDHEN and CDR2 SYDVKM. The CDR3 sequence is 14 residues long.

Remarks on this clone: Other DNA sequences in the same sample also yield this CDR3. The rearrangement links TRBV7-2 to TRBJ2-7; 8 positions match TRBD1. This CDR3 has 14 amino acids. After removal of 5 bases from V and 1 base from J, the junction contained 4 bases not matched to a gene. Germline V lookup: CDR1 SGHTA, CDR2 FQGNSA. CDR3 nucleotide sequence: TGTGCCAGCAGCCCCCGGACAGGGTCCTACGAGCAGTACTTC. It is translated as CASSPRTGSYEQYF. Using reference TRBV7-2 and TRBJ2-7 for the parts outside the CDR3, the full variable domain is GAGVSQSPSNKVTEKGKDVELRCDPISGHTALYWYRQSLGQGLEFLIYFQGNSAPDKSGLPSDRFSAERTGGSVSTLTIQRTQQEDSAVYLCASSPRTGSYEQYFGPGTRLTVT.

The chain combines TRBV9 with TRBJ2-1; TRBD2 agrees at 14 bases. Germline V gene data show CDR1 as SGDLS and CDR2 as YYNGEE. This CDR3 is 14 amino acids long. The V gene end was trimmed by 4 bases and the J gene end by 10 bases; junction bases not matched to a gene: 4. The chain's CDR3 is CASSPGLAGVEQFF. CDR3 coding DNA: TGTGCCAGCAGCCCGGGACTAGCGGGGGTCGAGCAGTTCTTC.

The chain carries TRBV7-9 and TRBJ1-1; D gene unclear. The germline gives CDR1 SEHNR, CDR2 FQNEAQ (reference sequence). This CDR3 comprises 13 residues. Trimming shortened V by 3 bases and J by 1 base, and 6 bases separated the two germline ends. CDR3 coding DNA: TGTGCCAGCAGCTTTACAACGAACACTGAAGCTTTCTTT. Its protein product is CASSFTTNTEAFF. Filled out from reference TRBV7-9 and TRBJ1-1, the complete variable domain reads DTGVSQNPRHKITKRGQNVTFRCDPISEHNRLYWYRQTLGQGPEFLTYFQNEAQLEKSRLLSDRFSAERPKGSFSTLEIQRTEQGDSAMYLCASSFTTNTEAFFGQGTRLTVV.

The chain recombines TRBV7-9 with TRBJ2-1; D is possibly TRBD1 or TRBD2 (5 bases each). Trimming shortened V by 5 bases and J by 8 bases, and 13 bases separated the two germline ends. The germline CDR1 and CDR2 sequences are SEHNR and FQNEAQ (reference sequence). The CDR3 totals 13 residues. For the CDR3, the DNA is TGTGCCAGCAGCCAGATGGGGGTGGATGAGCAGTTCTTC. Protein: CASSQMGVDEQFF.

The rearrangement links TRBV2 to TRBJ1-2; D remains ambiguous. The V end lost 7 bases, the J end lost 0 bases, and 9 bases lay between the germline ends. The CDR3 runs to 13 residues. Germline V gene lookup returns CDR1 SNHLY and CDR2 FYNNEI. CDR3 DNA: TGTGCCAGCAACCGAGTTACTAACTATGGCTACACCTTC. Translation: CASNRVTNYGYTF.

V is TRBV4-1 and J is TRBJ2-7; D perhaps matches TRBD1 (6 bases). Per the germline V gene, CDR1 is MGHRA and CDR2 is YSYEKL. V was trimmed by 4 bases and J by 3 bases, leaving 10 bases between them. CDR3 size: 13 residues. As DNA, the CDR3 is TGCGCCAGCAGCCTAGGACAGTTCTACGAGCAGTACTTC. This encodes CASSLGQFYEQYF.

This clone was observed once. DNA of the CDR3: TGTGCCAGCAGACGAAACAAATCCTATAATTCACCCCTCCACTTT. Its protein is CASRRNKSYNSPLHF. The chain couples TRBV6-5 to TRBJ1-6; the D is unclear. V shed 6 bases and J shed 1 base, with 10 bases lying between them. The CDR3 is 15 amino acids. Germline V lookup: CDR1 MNHEY, CDR2 SVGAGI.

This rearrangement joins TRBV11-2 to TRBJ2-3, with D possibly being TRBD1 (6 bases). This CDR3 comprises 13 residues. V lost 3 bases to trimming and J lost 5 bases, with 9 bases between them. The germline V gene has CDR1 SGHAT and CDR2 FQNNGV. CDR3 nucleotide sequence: TGTGCCAGCAGCTTCGGCAGGGGAGATACGCAGTATTTT. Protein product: CASSFGRGDTQYF.

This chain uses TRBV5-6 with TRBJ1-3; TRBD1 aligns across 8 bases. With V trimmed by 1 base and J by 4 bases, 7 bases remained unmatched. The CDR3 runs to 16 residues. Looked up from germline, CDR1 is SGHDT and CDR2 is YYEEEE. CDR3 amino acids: CASSLSARDRGNTIYF. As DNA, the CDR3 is TGTGCCAGCAGCTTGTCAGCCCGGGACAGGGGAAACACCATATATTTT.

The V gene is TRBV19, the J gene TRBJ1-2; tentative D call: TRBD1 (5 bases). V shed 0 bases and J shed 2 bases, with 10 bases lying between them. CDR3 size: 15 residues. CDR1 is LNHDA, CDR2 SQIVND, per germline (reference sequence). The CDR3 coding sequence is TGTGCCAGTAGTATAGATCGTTGGGACAACTATGGCTACACCTTC. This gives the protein CASSIDRWDNYGYTF.

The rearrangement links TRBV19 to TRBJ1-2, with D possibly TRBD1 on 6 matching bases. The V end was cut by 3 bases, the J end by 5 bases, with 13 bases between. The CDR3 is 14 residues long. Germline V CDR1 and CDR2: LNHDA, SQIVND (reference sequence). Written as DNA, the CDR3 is TGTGCCAGTAGTATGACCCGGGGGCAATATGGCTACACCTTC. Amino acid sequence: CASSMTRGQYGYTF.

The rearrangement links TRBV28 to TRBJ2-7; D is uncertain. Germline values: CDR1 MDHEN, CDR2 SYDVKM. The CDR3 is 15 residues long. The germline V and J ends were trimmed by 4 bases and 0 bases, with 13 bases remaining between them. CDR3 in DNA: TGTGCCAGCAGTTCCCCCGGACGTAGCTCCTACGAGCAGTACTTC. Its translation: CASSSPGRSSYEQYF.

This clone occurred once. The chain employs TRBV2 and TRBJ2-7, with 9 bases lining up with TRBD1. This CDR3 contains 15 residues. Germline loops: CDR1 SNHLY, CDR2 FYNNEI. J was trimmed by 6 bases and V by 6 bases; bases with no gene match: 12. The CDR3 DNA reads TGTGCCAGCAGCGCCTCCGGGACAGGGCTTCGCGAGCAGTACTTC. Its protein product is CASSASGTGLREQYF.

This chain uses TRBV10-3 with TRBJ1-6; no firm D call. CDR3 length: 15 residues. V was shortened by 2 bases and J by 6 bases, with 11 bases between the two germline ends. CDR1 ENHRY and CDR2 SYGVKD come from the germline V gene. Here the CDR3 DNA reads TGTGCCATCAGTGAGAATTGGGGTGCTAATTCACCCCTCCACTTT. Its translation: CAISENWGANSPLHF.

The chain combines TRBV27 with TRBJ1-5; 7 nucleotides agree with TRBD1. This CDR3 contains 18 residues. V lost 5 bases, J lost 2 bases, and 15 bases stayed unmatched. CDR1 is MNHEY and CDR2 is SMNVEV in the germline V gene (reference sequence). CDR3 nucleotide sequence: TGTGCCAGCAGTCCGATACCCTCGACAGGGTCTCGCAATCAGCCCCAGCATTTT. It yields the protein CASSPIPSTGSRNQPQHF.

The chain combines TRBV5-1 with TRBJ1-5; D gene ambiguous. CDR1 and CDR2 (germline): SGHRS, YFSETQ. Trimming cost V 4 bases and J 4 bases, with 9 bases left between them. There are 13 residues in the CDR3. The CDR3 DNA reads TGCGCCAGCAGCCCAACAGTAAATCAGCCCCAGCATTTT. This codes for CASSPTVNQPQHF.

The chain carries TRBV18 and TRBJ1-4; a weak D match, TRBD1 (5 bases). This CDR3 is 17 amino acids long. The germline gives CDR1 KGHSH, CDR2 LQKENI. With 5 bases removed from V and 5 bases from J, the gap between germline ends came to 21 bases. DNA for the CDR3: TGTGCCAGCTCATCCAACCTCCGGAGGGGACGGAATGAAAAACTGTTTTTT. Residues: CASSSNLRRGRNEKLFF.

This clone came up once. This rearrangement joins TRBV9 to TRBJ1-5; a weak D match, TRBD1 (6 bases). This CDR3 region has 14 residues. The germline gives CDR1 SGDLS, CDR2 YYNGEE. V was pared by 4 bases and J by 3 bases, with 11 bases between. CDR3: CASSPGTPNQPQHF. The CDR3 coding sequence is TGTGCCAGCAGCCCCGGGACACCCAATCAGCCCCAGCATTTT.

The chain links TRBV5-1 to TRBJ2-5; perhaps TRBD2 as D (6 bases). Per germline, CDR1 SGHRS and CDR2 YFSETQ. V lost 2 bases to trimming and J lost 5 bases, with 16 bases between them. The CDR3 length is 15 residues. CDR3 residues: CASSLTIGGLETQYF. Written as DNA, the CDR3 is TGCGCCAGCAGCTTAACTATTGGGGGGTTGGAGACCCAGTACTTC.

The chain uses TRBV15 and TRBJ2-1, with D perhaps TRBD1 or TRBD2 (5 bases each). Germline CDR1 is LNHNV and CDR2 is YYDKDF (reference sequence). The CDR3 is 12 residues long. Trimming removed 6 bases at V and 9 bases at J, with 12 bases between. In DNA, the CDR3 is TGTGCCACCAGTCCGGGGCTTGGTGAGCAGTTCTTC. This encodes CATSPGLGEQFF. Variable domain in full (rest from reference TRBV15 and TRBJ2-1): DAMVIQNPRYQVTQFGKPVTLSCSQTLNHNVMYWYQQKSSQAPKLLFHYYDKDFNNEADTPDNFQSRRPNTSFCFLDIRSPGLGDTAMYLCATSPGLGEQFFGPGTRLTVL.

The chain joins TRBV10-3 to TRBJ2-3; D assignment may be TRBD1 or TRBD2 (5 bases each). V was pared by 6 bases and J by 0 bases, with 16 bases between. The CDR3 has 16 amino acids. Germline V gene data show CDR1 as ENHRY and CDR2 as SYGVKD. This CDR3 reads CAISPDWDPSTDTQYF. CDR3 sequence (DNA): TGTGCCATCAGCCCGGACTGGGACCCTAGCACAGATACGCAGTATTTT.

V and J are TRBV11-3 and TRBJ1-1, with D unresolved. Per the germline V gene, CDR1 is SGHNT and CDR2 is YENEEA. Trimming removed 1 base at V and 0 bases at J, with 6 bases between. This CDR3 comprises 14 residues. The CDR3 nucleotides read TGTGCCAGCAGCTTAGGACATTTGAACACTGAAGCTTTCTTT. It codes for CASSLGHLNTEAFF.